These 30 T cell receptor beta chains were sequenced from one sample in a study of CD8+ T cells in alopecia areata. Sequencing relied on a cDNA template that was reverse transcribed from extracted RNA. This table comes from immunoSEQ multiplex PCR, and its TCRdb copy is limited to in-frame clones, with some not included. The repertoire holds roughly 100,000 clones, with roughly two thirds as singletons. Treatment described: oral pan-JAK inhibitor, 5-10 mg twice daily. The input for sequencing was CD8+ T cells sorted from blood, taken at week 4, from a patient treated with tofacitinib. These receptors originate from a human donor with alopecia areata.

CDR3 coding DNA: TGTGCCAGCAGTTTCGAGGGCGGGGCCGAGCAGTACTTC. Translating gives CASSFEGGAEQYF. The chain carries TRBV28 and TRBJ2-7; tentative D call: TRBD2 (6 bases). V was shortened by 3 bases and J by 6 bases, with 12 bases between the two germline ends. Germline values: CDR1 MDHEN, CDR2 SYDVKM. This CDR3 comprises 13 residues.

The rearrangement uses TRBV29-1 and TRBJ2-2; 10 nucleotides align to TRBD1. The CDR3 sequence is 14 residues long. V shed 1 base and J 6 bases; nucleotides not matched to a gene: 2. Germline CDR1 and CDR2: SQVTM and ANQGSEA. The CDR3: CSVEGTGGAGELFF. In DNA, the CDR3 is TGCAGCGTTGAAGGGACAGGGGGTGCCGGGGAGCTGTTTTTT.

The chain joins TRBV5-1 to TRBJ1-1; D possibly corresponds to TRBD1 (6 bases). V lost 5 bases and J 2 bases, leaving 13 bases between the germline ends. Germline V gene sequence: CDR1 SGHRS, CDR2 YFSETQ. This CDR3 is built from 14 residues. This chain's CDR3 is CASRPGQINTEAFF. The CDR3 DNA follows: TGCGCCAGCAGGCCAGGACAGATCAACACTGAAGCTTTCTTT. The whole variable domain, filled in from reference TRBV5-1 and TRBJ1-1, reads KAGVTQTPRYLIKTRGQQVTLSCSPISGHRSVSWYQQTPGQGLQFLFEYFSETQRNKGNFPGRFSGRQFSNSRSEMNVSTLELGDSALYLCASRPGQINTEAFFGQGTRLTVV.

This clone was counted ten times or more. The CDR3 loop reads CATQPWGYSNQPQHF. In DNA, the CDR3 is TGTGCCACTCAACCCTGGGGGTATAGCAATCAGCCCCAGCATTTT. The V gene is TRBV19, the J gene TRBJ1-5, with D possibly TRBD1 on 5 matching bases. The CDR3 sequence is 15 residues long. Germline V gene data show CDR1 as LNHDA and CDR2 as SQIVND (reference sequence). V lost 10 bases, J lost 0 bases, and 16 bases lay in between. The full variable domain, completed using reference TRBV19 and TRBJ1-5, is DGGITQSPKYLFRKEGQNVTLSCEQNLNHDAMYWYRQDPGQGLRLIYYSQIVNDFQKGDIAEGYSVSREKKESFPLTVTSAQKNPTAFYLCATQPWGYSNQPQHFGDGTRLSIL.

The rearrangement links TRBV4-1 to TRBJ2-1; D is undetermined. V lost 1 base to trimming and J lost 8 bases, with 9 bases between them. Germline V gene sequence: CDR1 MGHRA, CDR2 YSYEKL. The CDR3 loop spans 13 amino acids. CDR3 sequence reads: CASSQALGHEQFF. As DNA, the CDR3 is TGCGCCAGCAGCCAAGCGCTCGGGCATGAGCAGTTCTTC.

This chain connects TRBV27 to TRBJ1-2; D might be TRBD1 (6 bases). This CDR3 comprises 15 residues. Germline CDR1 reads MNHEY; CDR2 reads SMNVEV (reference sequence). V was clipped by 5 bases and J by 4 bases, with 17 bases between them. For the CDR3, the DNA is TGTGCCAGCAGTCCGCTTACAGGGTTAGGCTATGGCTACACCTTC. Translating it yields CASSPLTGLGYGYTF.

The rearrangement uses TRBV2 and TRBJ1-4; 8 nucleotides match TRBD1. J gave up 5 bases and V 1 base, and 6 bases lay outside the gene matches. The CDR3 has 16 residues. CDR1 and CDR2 from the germline V gene are SNHLY and FYNNEI. CDR3 coding DNA: TGTGCCAGCAGTGAAGAAGGGACAGGATCCAATGAAAAACTGTTTTTT. It codes for CASSEEGTGSNEKLFF.

The chain combines TRBV4-3 with TRBJ1-2; D perhaps matches TRBD1 (5 bases). V was clipped by 1 base and J by 6 bases, with 15 bases between them. Germline V gives CDR1 LGHNA, CDR2 YSLEER. This CDR3 comprises 15 residues. The CDR3 protein is CASSQGSGPSDGYTF. The DNA of the CDR3 is TGCGCCAGCAGCCAAGGCTCAGGGCCATCCGATGGCTACACCTTC.

This clone was detected a few times. J is TRBJ2-5 and V is TRBV5-1; 9 nucleotides align to TRBD1. Per germline, CDR1 SGHRS and CDR2 YFSETQ. The V segment lost 4 bases and the J segment 9 bases; nucleotides outside the gene matches: 10. The CDR3 runs 14 residues. CDR3 sequence: CASSLGQGPNAQYF. The CDR3 DNA is TGCGCCAGCAGCCTGGGACAGGGCCCGAATGCCCAGTACTTC.

This chain links TRBV7-8 with TRBJ2-4; perhaps TRBD1 as D (6 bases). This CDR3 is 17 amino acids long. CDR1 SGHVS and CDR2 FQNEAQ come from the germline V gene. V lost 4 bases and J lost 4, with 20 bases in between. The DNA for the CDR3 is TGTGCCAGCAGCTCCACTCGGACAGCGGAAGAAAAAAACATTCAGTACTTC. Translated, it gives CASSSTRTAEEKNIQYF.

CDR3 in DNA: TGTGCCAGCAGCTTCCGGGACTACACCGGGGAGCTGTTTTTT. It codes for CASSFRDYTGELFF. The chain recombines TRBV7-9 with TRBJ2-2, with D possibly being TRBD2 (6 bases). The V gene lost 3 bases and the J gene lost 3 bases, with 8 bases spanning the gap. This CDR3 spans 14 amino acids. Germline V CDR1 and CDR2: SEHNR, FQNEAQ (reference sequence).

J is TRBJ1-2 and V is TRBV7-9; 8 bases match TRBD1. The CDR3 is made up of 14 amino acids. CDR1 is SEHNR and CDR2 is FQNEAQ in the germline V gene (reference sequence). J gave up 4 bases and V 5 bases, and 6 bases lay outside the gene matches. CDR3 DNA sequence: TGTGCCAGCAGCGCTACAGGGGGGAGCTATGGCTACACCTTC. As protein: CASSATGGSYGYTF.

This clone was detected only once. One end of the junction varies from germline; a read error may be responsible. The chain couples TRBV14 to TRBJ2-1; unclear D gene. Germline assignment: CDR1 SGHDN and CDR2 FVKESK. The CDR3 runs 12 residues. This CDR3 reads CASSPDANGQFF. DNA for the CDR3: TGTGCCAGCAGCCCCGACGCGAATGGGCAGTTCTTC.

This clone appeared a few times. This rearrangement joins TRBV4-3 to TRBJ2-1; TRBD2 agrees at 13 bases. J gave up 3 bases and V 1 base, and 9 bases lay outside the gene matches. The CDR3 runs to 19 residues. The germline CDR1 and CDR2 sequences are LGHNA and YSLEER. The CDR3 DNA is TGCGCCAGCAGCCAAGGGTTGACTAGCGGGGGGTCCATCTACAATGAGCAGTTCTTC. Protein: CASSQGLTSGGSIYNEQFF.

V is TRBV7-9 and J is TRBJ2-5; D ambiguous. The J call could be wrong; TRBJ2-7 is a better fit for the DNA end. Germline V gene sequence: CDR1 SEHNR, CDR2 FQNEAQ (reference sequence). The CDR3 extends over 15 amino acids. CDR3 DNA sequence: TGTGCCAGCAGCGTAACAGTGTCCACTACCTACGAGCAGTACTTC. Translation: CASSVTVSTTYEQYF.

The chain links TRBV5-6 to TRBJ2-1, with D perhaps TRBD1 (6 bases). The length of the CDR3 is 13 residues. Germline CDR1 reads SGHDT; CDR2 reads YYEEEE. V gave up 1 base and J gave up 10 bases, with 12 bases separating them. CDR3 loop: CASSLLGAGEQFF. CDR3 nucleotide sequence: TGTGCCAGCAGCTTGTTGGGGGCCGGGGAGCAGTTCTTC. The variable domain in full, completed from reference TRBV5-6 and TRBJ2-1, reads DAGVTQSPTHLIKTRGQQVTLRCSPKSGHDTVSWYQQALGQGPQFIFQYYEEEERQRGNFPDRFSGHQFPNYSSELNVNALLLGDSALYLCASSLLGAGEQFFGPGTRLTVL.

This clone occurred a few times. The V gene is TRBV29-1, the J gene TRBJ2-1, with 7 bases fitting TRBD2. V lost 2 bases and J lost 3; bases outside the gene matches: 10. The germline gives CDR1 SQVTM, CDR2 ANQGSEA. The CDR3 spans 16 residues. The CDR3 spells CSVELAETGGYNEQFF. In DNA, the CDR3 is TGCAGCGTTGAACTAGCCGAGACGGGAGGCTACAATGAGCAGTTCTTC.

The chain recombines TRBV5-1 with TRBJ2-7; the D is unclear. Germline V gives CDR1 SGHRS, CDR2 YFSETQ. V lost 3 bases and J 6 bases, leaving 7 bases between the germline ends. The CDR3 is 11 residues long. The CDR3 nucleotides are TGCGCCAGCAGCTACGGCGGCGAGCAGTACTTC. Translating gives CASSYGGEQYF. Together with reference TRBV5-1 and TRBJ2-7, the CDR3 gives the full variable domain: KAGVTQTPRYLIKTRGQQVTLSCSPISGHRSVSWYQQTPGQGLQFLFEYFSETQRNKGNFPGRFSGRQFSNSRSEMNVSTLELGDSALYLCASSYGGEQYFGPGTRLTVT.

The rearrangement links TRBV9 to TRBJ2-2, with 8 nucleotides matching TRBD1. The germline V gene encodes CDR1 SGDLS and CDR2 YYNGEE. The CDR3 has 14 amino acids. Losses at the gene ends were 5 bases for V and 6 bases for J; bases not matched to a gene: 6. This CDR3 reads CASRKTGDAGELFF. CDR3 sequence (DNA): TGTGCCAGCAGAAAGACAGGGGACGCCGGGGAGCTGTTTTTT.

This clone was detected only once. V gene TRBV9 combines with J gene TRBJ2-5; 8 nucleotides match TRBD2. Germline-derived CDR1 and CDR2 are SGDLS and YYNGEE. CDR3 size: 16 residues. J lost 1 base, V lost 3 bases, and 8 bases had no gene match. In DNA form, the CDR3 reads TGTGCCAGCAGCGAGGAGAGCGGGGGACGCCAAGAGACCCAGTACTTC. Protein: CASSEESGGRQETQYF.

This clone has more than one count but fewer than ten. The chain recombines TRBV29-1 with TRBJ2-1; 7 bases agree with TRBD2. From germline, CDR1 is SQVTM and CDR2 ANQGSEA. The CDR3 covers 12 residues. CDR3 coding DNA: TGCGTCACCGGCGGGGAGGGCCCTGAGCAGTTCTTC. Translation gives CVTGGEGPEQFF.

This sequence joins TRBV4-1 and TRBJ2-3; tentatively, D is TRBD2 (5 bases). Looked up from germline, CDR1 is MGHRA and CDR2 is YSYEKL. The CDR3 covers 16 residues. The V end lost 0 bases, the J end lost 0 bases, and 10 bases lay between the germline ends. CDR3 coding DNA: TGCGCCAGCAGCCAAGATCCAGGCGGGAGCACAGATACGCAGTATTTT. Translated, it gives CASSQDPGGSTDTQYF.

The chain carries TRBV4-1 and TRBJ1-2, with no clear D. The V end lost 2 bases, the J end lost 0 bases, and 10 bases lay between the germline ends. Germline V gene sequence: CDR1 MGHRA, CDR2 YSYEKL. The CDR3 runs to 15 residues. The CDR3 is CASSQLGPANYGYTF. DNA for the CDR3: TGCGCCAGCAGCCAACTCGGACCGGCTAACTATGGCTACACCTTC.

Many counts were recorded for this clone. This sequence joins TRBV7-8 and TRBJ2-1; D is perhaps TRBD2 (5 bases). Germline V lookup: CDR1 SGHVS, CDR2 FQNEAQ. Trimming left V 3 bases short and J 5 bases short, with 14 bases between. The CDR3 has 15 amino acids. CDR3 in amino acids: CASSLERVRDNEQFF. The CDR3 DNA reads as TGTGCCAGCAGCTTGGAGAGGGTTCGCGACAATGAGCAGTTCTTC.

The chain has TRBV15 and TRBJ1-5; D gene unclear. CDR1 LNHNV and CDR2 YYDKDF come from the germline V gene (reference sequence). V lost 3 bases and J lost 2, with 14 bases in between. This CDR3 has 16 amino acids. The CDR3 DNA reads as TGTGCCACCAGCAGCCACCTCGAACCTGGCAATCAGCCCCAGCATTTT. Translation gives CATSSHLEPGNQPQHF.

The chain has TRBV29-1 and TRBJ2-7; 7 nucleotides align to TRBD1. CDR3 length: 13 residues. The ends lost 2 bases at V and 4 bases at J; junction bases unmatched: 5. CDR1 is SQVTM and CDR2 is ANQGSEA in the germline V gene. This CDR3 reads CSVETGQRYEQYF. The CDR3 DNA sequence: TGCAGCGTTGAAACGGGACAGAGATACGAGCAGTACTTC.

The chain links TRBV5-4 to TRBJ2-3; TRBD1 is a possible D gene (5 bases). Trimming took 4 bases from V and 3 from J, leaving 9 bases between them. The germline gives CDR1 SGHNT, CDR2 YYREEE (reference sequence). CDR3 length equals 13 residues. The CDR3 region is CASSHGQTDTQYF. The CDR3 DNA reads as TGTGCCAGCAGCCACGGACAAACAGATACGCAGTATTTT.

This chain links TRBV27 with TRBJ2-5, with 11 bases matching TRBD1. The trim removed 2 bases at V and 2 bases at J, leaving 7 bases unmatched. CDR3 length: 17 amino acids. The germline V gene has CDR1 MNHEY and CDR2 SMNVEV (reference sequence). The DNA for the CDR3 is TGTGCCAGCAGTTTACTCCGGACAGGGGGCTTACAAGAGACCCAGTACTTC. This codes for CASSLLRTGGLQETQYF.

This clone showed up just a few times. The chain couples TRBV27 to TRBJ1-2; TRBD1 might be the D (5 bases). The V gene lost 0 bases and the J gene lost 6 bases, with 8 bases spanning the gap. The V gene's germline CDR1 is MNHEY and CDR2 SMNVEV (reference sequence). The CDR3 totals 13 residues. The CDR3 coding sequence is TGTGCCAGCAGTTTATCACTGGGGGATGGCTACACCTTC. Its translation: CASSLSLGDGYTF.

The chain carries TRBV4-3 and TRBJ1-6; TRBD1 agrees at 9 bases. The junction had 8 bases not matched to a gene; V was cut back by 4 bases and J by 10 bases. The CDR3 sequence is 15 residues long. Germline CDR1 and CDR2: LGHNA and YSLEER. DNA of the CDR3: TGCGCCAGCAGCCCTGGACAGGGGAGTCGATCACCCCTCCACTTT. This codes for CASSPGQGSRSPLHF.